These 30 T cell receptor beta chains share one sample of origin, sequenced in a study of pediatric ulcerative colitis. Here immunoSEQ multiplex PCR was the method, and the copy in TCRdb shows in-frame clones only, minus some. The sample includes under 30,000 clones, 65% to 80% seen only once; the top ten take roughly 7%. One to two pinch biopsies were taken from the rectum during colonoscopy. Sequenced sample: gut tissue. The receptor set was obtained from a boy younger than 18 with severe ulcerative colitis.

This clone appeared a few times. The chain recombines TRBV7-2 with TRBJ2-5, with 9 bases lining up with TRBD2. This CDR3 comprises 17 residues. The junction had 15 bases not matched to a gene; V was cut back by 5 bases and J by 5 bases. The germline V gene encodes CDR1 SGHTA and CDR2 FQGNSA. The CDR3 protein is CASSQLISSGNGETQYF. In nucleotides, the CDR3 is TGTGCCAGCAGCCAGCTTATATCTAGCGGGAATGGTGAGACCCAGTACTTC.

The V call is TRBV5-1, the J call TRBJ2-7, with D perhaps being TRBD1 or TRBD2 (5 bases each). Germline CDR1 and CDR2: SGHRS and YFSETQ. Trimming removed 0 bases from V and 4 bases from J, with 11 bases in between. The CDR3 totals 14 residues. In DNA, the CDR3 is TGCGCCAGCAGCTTGGTGTCGGGGACGTACGAGCAGTACTTC. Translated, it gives CASSLVSGTYEQYF.

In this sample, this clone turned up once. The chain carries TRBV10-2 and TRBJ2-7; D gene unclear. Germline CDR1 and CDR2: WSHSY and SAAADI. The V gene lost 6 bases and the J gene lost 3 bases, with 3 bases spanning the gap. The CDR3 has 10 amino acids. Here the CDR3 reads CASRDYEQYF. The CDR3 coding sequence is TGCGCCAGCAGAGACTACGAGCAGTACTTC.

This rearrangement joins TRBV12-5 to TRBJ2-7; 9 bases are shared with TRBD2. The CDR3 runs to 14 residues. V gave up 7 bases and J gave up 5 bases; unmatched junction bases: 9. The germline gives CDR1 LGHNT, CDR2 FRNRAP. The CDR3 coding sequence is TGTGCTAGTGCTTCCTTAGCGGGAGTCCACGAGCAGTACTTC. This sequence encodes CASASLAGVHEQYF. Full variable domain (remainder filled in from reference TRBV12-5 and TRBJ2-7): DARVTQTPRHKVTEMGQEVTMRCQPILGHNTVFWYRQTMMQGLELLAYFRNRAPLDDSGMPKDRFSAEMPDATLATLKIQPSEPRDSAVYFCASASLAGVHEQYFGPGTRLTVT.

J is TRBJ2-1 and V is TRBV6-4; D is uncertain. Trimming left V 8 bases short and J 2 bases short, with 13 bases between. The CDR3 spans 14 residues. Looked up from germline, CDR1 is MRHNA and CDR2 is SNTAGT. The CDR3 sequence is CASGGSGPYNEQFF. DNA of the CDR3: TGTGCCAGCGGCGGATCCGGGCCCTACAATGAGCAGTTCTTC.

CDR3 loop: CATSRVGEKLFF. The CDR3 DNA is TGTGCCACCAGCAGGGTTGGGGAAAAACTGTTTTTT. The chain uses TRBV15 and TRBJ1-4; D remains unclear. The germline V and J ends were trimmed by 3 bases and 8 bases, with 7 bases remaining between them. The CDR3 has 12 residues. Germline V lookup: CDR1 LNHNV, CDR2 YYDKDF (reference sequence).

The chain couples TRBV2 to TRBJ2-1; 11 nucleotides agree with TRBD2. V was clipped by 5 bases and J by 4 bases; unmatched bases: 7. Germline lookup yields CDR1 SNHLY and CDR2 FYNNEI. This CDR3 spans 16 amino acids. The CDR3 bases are TGTGCCAGCAGTCCAAGGACTAGCGGGTCGTACAATGAGCAGTTCTTC. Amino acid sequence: CASSPRTSGSYNEQFF. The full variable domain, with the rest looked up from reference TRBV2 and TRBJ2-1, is EPEVTQTPSHQVTQMGQEVILRCVPISNHLYFYWYRQILGQKVEFLVSFYNNEISEKSEIFDDQFSVERPDGSNFTLKIRSTKLEDSAMYFCASSPRTSGSYNEQFFGPGTRLTVL.

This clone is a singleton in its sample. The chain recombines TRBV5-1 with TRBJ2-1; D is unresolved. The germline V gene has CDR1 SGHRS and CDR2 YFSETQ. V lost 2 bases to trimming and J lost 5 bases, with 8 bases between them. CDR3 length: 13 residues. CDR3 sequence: CASSFGSHNEQFF. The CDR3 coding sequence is TGCGCCAGCAGCTTCGGCTCACACAATGAGCAGTTCTTC.

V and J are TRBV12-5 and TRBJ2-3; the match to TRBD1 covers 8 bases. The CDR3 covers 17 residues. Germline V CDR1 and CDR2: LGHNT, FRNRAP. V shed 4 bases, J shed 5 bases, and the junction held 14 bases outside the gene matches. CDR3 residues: CASGSTPGTGKGDTQYF. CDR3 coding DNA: TGTGCTAGTGGTTCGACTCCCGGGACAGGTAAAGGAGATACGCAGTATTTT.

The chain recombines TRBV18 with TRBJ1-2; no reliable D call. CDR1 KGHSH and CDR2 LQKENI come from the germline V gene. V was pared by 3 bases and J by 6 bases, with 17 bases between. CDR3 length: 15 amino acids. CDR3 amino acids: CASSPDVLTGDGYTF. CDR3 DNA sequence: TGTGCCAGCTCACCTGACGTGTTGACGGGAGATGGCTACACCTTC.

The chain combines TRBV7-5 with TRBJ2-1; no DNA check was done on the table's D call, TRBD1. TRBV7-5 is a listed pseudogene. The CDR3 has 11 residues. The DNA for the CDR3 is TGTAGGGGGCTAGCGAACAATGAGCAGTTCTTC. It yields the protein CRGLANNEQFF.

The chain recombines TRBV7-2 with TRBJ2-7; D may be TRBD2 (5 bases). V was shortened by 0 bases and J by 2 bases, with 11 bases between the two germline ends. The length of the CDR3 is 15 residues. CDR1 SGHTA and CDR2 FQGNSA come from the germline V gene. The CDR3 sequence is CASSLAGGRPYEQYF. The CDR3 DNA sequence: TGTGCCAGCAGCTTAGCGGGCGGGCGGCCCTACGAGCAGTACTTC.

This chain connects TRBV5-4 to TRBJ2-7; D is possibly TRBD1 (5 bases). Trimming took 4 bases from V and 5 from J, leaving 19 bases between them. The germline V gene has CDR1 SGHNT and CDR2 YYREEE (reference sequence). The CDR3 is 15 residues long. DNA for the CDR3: TGTGCCAGCAGCCCCGAACCGCAGGGCGGCCACGAGCAGTACTTC. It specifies CASSPEPQGGHEQYF.

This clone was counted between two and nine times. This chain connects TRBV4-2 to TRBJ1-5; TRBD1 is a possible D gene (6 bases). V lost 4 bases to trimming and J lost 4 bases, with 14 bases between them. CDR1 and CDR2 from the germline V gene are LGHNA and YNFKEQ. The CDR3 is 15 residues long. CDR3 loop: CASSREGVGNQPQHF. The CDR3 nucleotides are TGTGCCAGCAGCCGAGAGGGGGTTGGAAATCAGCCCCAGCATTTT.

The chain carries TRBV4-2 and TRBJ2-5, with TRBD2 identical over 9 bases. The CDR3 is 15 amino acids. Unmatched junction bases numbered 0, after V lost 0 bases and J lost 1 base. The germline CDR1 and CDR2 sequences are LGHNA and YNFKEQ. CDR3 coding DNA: TGTGCCAGCAGCCAAGAGCGGGAGGGCCAAGAGACCCAGTACTTC. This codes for CASSQEREGQETQYF.

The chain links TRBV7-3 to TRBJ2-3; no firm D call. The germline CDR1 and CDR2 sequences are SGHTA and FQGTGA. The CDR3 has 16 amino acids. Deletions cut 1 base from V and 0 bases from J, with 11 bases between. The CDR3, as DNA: TGTGCCAGCAGCTTAATAGGCGGTACTAGCACAGATACGCAGTATTTT. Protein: CASSLIGGTSTDTQYF.

CDR3 sequence reads: CASSTRGPADYSNQPQHF. In DNA form, the CDR3 reads TGTGCCAGTAGTACCCGGGGACCGGCAGACTATAGCAATCAGCCCCAGCATTTT. The genes are TRBV19 and TRBJ1-5, with D possibly matching TRBD1 (5 bases). Germline CDR1 is LNHDA and CDR2 is SQIVND (reference sequence). The CDR3 has 18 amino acids. The V and J ends lost 4 bases and 0 bases respectively, with 19 bases between them.

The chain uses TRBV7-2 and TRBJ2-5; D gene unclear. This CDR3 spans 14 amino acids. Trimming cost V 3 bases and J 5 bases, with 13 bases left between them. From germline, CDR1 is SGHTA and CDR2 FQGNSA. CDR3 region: CASSFPGSRETQYF. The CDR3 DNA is TGTGCCAGCAGCTTCCCCGGCAGTAGGGAGACCCAGTACTTC.

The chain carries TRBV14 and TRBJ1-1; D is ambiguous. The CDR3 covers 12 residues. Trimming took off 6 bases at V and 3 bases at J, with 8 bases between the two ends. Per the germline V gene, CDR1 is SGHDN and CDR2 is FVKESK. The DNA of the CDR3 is TGTGCCAGCAGTCGAAGGCACACTGAAGCTTTCTTT. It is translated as CASSRRHTEAFF.

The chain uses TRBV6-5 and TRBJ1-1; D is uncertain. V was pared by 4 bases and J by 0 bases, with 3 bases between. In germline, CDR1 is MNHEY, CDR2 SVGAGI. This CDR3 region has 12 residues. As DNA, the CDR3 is TGTGCCAGCAGTTCGGTGAACACTGAAGCTTTCTTT. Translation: CASSSVNTEAFF.

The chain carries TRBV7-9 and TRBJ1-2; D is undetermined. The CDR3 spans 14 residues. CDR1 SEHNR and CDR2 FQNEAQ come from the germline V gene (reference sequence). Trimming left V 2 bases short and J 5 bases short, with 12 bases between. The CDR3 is CASSLKPLWYGYTF. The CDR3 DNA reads TGTGCCAGCAGCTTAAAGCCCCTGTGGTATGGCTACACCTTC.

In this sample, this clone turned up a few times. The CDR3, as DNA: TGTGCCAGCAGCTGGAACCTGAACACTGAAGCTTTCTTT. Protein: CASSWNLNTEAFF. The chain uses TRBV7-2 and TRBJ1-1; D is unclear. Germline CDR1 and CDR2: SGHTA and FQGNSA. V lost 4 bases and J lost 0, with 6 bases in between. The CDR3 is made up of 13 amino acids.

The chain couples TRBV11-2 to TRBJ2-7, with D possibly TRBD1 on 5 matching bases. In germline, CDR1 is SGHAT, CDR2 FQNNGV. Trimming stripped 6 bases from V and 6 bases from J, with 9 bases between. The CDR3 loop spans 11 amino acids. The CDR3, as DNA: TGTGCCAGCAGTCCTCAGGGCGAGCAGTACTTC. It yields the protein CASSPQGEQYF.

The CDR3 region is CASSIGQVLSGNTIYF. CDR3 coding DNA: TGTGCCAGCTCAATCGGACAGGTGTTATCTGGAAACACCATATATTTT. V gene TRBV18 combines with J gene TRBJ1-3, with 7 bases identical to TRBD1. CDR1 KGHSH and CDR2 LQKENI come from the germline V gene. V was pared by 5 bases and J by 1 base, with 8 bases of the junction left unmatched. The CDR3 runs to 16 residues. Using reference TRBV18 and TRBJ1-3 for the parts outside the CDR3, the full variable domain is NAGVMQNPRHLVRRRGQEARLRCSPMKGHSHVYWYRQLPEEGLKFMVYLQKENIIDESGMPKERFSAEFPKEGPSILRIQQVVRGDSAAYFCASSIGQVLSGNTIYFGEGSWLTVV.

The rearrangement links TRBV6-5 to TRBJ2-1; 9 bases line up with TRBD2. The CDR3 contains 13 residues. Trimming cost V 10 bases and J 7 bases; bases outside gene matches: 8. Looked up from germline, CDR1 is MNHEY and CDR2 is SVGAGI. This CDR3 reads CATELAGENEQFF. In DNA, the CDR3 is TGTGCCACCGAACTAGCGGGTGAGAATGAGCAGTTCTTC.

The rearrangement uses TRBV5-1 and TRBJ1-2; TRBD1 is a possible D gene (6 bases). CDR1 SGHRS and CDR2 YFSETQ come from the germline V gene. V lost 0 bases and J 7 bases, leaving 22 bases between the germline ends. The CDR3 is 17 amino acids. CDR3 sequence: CASSLGSSLRGGLGYTF. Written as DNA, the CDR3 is TGCGCCAGCAGCTTGGGGAGCTCCCTCAGAGGGGGTCTTGGCTACACCTTC.

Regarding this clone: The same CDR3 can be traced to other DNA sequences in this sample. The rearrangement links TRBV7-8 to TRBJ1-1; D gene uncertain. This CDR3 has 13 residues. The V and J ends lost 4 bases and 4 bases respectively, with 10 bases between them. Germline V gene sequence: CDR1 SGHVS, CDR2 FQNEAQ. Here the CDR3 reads CASSSRQATEAFF. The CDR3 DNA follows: TGTGCCAGCAGCTCGCGGCAGGCCACTGAAGCTTTCTTT. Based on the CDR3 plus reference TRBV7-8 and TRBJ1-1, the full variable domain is GAGVSQSPRYKVAKRGQDVALRCDPISGHVSLFWYQQALGQGPEFLTYFQNEAQLDKSGLPSDRFFAERPEGSVSTLKIQRTQQEDSAVYLCASSSRQATEAFFGQGTRLTVV.

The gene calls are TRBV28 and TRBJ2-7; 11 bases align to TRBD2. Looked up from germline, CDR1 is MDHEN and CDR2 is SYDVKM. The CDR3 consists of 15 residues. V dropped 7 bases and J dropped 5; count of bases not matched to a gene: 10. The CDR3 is CASTQIAGGTNEQYF. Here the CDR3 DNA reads TGTGCCAGCACCCAAATAGCGGGAGGGACTAACGAGCAGTACTTC.

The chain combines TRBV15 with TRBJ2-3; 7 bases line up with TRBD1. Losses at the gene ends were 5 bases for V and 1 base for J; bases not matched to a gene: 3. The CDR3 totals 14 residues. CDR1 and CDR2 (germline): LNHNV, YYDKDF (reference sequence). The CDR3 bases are TGTGCCACCAGCCCCCAGGGGGGCACAGATACGCAGTATTTT. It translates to CATSPQGGTDTQYF.

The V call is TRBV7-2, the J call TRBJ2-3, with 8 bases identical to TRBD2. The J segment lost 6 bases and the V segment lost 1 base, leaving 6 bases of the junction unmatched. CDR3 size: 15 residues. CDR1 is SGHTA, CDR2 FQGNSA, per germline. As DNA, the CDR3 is TGTGCCAGCAGCTTAGAGTCCCGGGGGGGGGATACGCAGTATTTT. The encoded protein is CASSLESRGGDTQYF.